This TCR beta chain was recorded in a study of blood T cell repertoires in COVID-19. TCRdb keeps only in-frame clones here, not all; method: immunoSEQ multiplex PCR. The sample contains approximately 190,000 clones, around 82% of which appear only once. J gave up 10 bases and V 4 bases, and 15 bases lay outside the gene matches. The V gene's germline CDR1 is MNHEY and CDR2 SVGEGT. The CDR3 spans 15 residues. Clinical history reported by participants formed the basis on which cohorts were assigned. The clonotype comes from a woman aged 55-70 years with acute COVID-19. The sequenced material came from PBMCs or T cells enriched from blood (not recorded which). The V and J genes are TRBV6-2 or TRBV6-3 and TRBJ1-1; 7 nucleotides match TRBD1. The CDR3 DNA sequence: TGTGCCAGCAGTTCCATGACAGGGTCGGATCCAAGAGCTTTCTTT. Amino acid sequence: CASSSMTGSDPRAFF.